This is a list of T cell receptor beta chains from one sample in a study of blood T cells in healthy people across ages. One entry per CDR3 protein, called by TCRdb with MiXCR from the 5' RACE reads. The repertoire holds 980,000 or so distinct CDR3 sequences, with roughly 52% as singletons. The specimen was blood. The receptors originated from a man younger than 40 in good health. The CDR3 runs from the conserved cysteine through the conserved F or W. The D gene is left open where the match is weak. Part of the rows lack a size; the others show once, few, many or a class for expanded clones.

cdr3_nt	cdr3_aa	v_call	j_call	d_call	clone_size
TGCGCCAGCAGCTCCCAGGGTTCCCAACTAGGGAGCTCCTACAATGAGCAGTTCTTC	CASSSQGSQLGSSYNEQFF	TRBV5-1	TRBJ2-1	.	.
TGTGCCAGCAGTGATCAGAAGAACACCGGGGAGCTGTTTTTT	CASSDQKNTGELFF	TRBV25-1	TRBJ2-2	.	.
TGCGCCAGCAGCCAAGATCCCGGGTTGACCTACGAGCAGTACTTC	CASSQDPGLTYEQYF	TRBV4-1	TRBJ2-7	.	.
TGCAGCGTTCGTGGTGGCCCCTCAGGGGATACGCAGTATTTT	CSVRGGPSGDTQYF	TRBV29-1	TRBJ2-3	.	.
TGTGCCTGGAGTGTACAGGGGACGGCCGGGATCTATGAGCAGTACTTC	CAWSVQGTAGIYEQYF	TRBV30	TRBJ2-7	TRBD1	.
TGTGCCAGCAGCGTAGCCGCGAATGGGGAGAGCTCCTACAATGAGCAGTACTTC	CASSVAANGESSYNEQYF	TRBV9	TRBJ2-7	.	.
TGTGCCAGCAGTTCTTCAACAGGGGGAGGAACCTACAATGAGCAGTTCTTC	CASSSSTGGGTYNEQFF	TRBV12-3/TRBV12-4	TRBJ2-1	TRBD1	.
TGTGCCGTAGGCCCGTTGGCAGATACGCAGTATTTT	CAVGPLADTQYF	TRBV30	TRBJ2-3	.	many
TGTGCCAGCAGCGTAGAGGAAGGGGTATCTTTTATCAGTGAGCAGTTCTTC	CASSVEEGVSFISEQFF	TRBV9	TRBJ2-1	.	.
TGCAGCGTTAAGGGTCCCCCTTCCACAGATACGCAGTATTTT	CSVKGPPSTDTQYF	TRBV29-1	TRBJ2-3	.	.
TGTGCCAGCAGCCAAAGGCGACAGCAAGAGACCCAGTACTTC	CASSQRRQQETQYF	TRBV3-1	TRBJ2-5	.	.
TGTGCCATCAGTGAGCAGGCTAGCAATCAGCCCCAGCATTTT	CAISEQASNQPQHF	TRBV10-3	TRBJ1-5	.	.
TGTGCCAGCAGCGTAGTTGGGACAGGGACCCACAATGAGCAGTTCTTC	CASSVVGTGTHNEQFF	TRBV9	TRBJ2-1	TRBD1	.
TGCAGTGCTGGGGGACTAGCGGCCTACAATGAGCAGTTCTTC	CSAGGLAAYNEQFF	TRBV20-1	TRBJ2-1	TRBD2	.
TGTGCCAGCAGTAAGGCGTCAGGGGAACCCTCTAACTATGGCTACACCTTC	CASSKASGEPSNYGYTF	TRBV6-2/TRBV6-3	TRBJ1-2	.	.
TGCAGCGCTGAAAGGGCCCGGCCTCGGAGCGCAGATACGCAGTATTTT	CSAERARPRSADTQYF	TRBV29-1	TRBJ2-3	.	.
TGTGCCAGCAGCTTAAGGGGTCGGATGGCCTCTCACAATGAGCAGTTCTTC	CASSLRGRMASHNEQFF	TRBV7-2	TRBJ2-1	.	once
TGTGCCAGCAGCGTAGCGAGTGGTAATGAGCAGTTCTTC	CASSVASGNEQFF	TRBV7-2	TRBJ2-1	.	once
TGTGCCAGCAGCGTAGGTACTAGCGTCGGCTCCTACGAGCAGTACTTC	CASSVGTSVGSYEQYF	TRBV9	TRBJ2-7	TRBD2	few
TGTGCCAGCAGCTGGGGGGGACCGGGTTCCAAATCTAACAATGAGCAGTTCTTC	CASSWGGPGSKSNNEQFF	TRBV7-9	TRBJ2-1	TRBD2	.
TGTGCCAGCAGCCAAGACCAGAACACTGAAGCTTTCTTT	CASSQDQNTEAFF	TRBV3-1	TRBJ1-1	.	.
TGTGCCACTACCATCCAGGAACTCAATGAGCAGTTCTTC	CATTIQELNEQFF	TRBV10-3	TRBJ2-1	.	once
TGTGCCAGCAGCACCCGAAAGCCACTAGCGTGGGGCACCGGGGAGCTGTTTTTT	CASSTRKPLAWGTGELFF	TRBV21-1	TRBJ2-2	.	.
TGCGCCAGCAGCTCCGGGACAGGGGTTGAAGCTTTCTTT	CASSSGTGVEAFF	TRBV5-1	TRBJ1-1	TRBD1	.
TGCAGCGTTGTGAGGGGGGCGCGGGAGACCCAGTACTTC	CSVVRGARETQYF	TRBV29-1	TRBJ2-5	.	few
TGCAGTGCTACGGTCTCCGGAACTACCCGCACAGATACGCAGTATTTT	CSATVSGTTRTDTQYF	TRBV20-1	TRBJ2-3	.	many
TGCAGTGCCTGGGGGCTAGCGGGACAAGAGACCCAGTACTTC	CSAWGLAGQETQYF	TRBV20-1	TRBJ2-5	TRBD2	.
TGTGCCAGCAGTTACTATGGCGGGTACGAGCAGTACTTC	CASSYYGGYEQYF	TRBV6-2/TRBV6-3	TRBJ2-7	.	.
TGTGCCACCAGCAGACCGACAGAGTCCTACGAGCAGTACTTC	CATSRPTESYEQYF	TRBV15	TRBJ2-7	.	.
TGTGCCAGCAGTGACACAGGGACGATATCGCCCCAGCATTTT	CASSDTGTISPQHF	TRBV6-6	TRBJ1-5	.	.
TGCGCCAGCAGCTCGCAACCACAAGGTTCTGGAAACACCATATATTTT	CASSSQPQGSGNTIYF	TRBV5-1	TRBJ1-3	.	once
TGTGCCACCAGCAGGGGCTCTGGGGCCAACGTCCTGACTTTC	CATSRGSGANVLTF	TRBV15	TRBJ2-6	.	.
TGTGCCAGCGGTTGGGACAGGGGGACCGGGGAGCTGTTTTTT	CASGWDRGTGELFF	TRBV10-3	TRBJ2-2	TRBD1	.
TGTGCCAGCAGTTACTCTATCCTTACCTCTGGGGCCAACGTCCTGACTTTC	CASSYSILTSGANVLTF	TRBV6-2/TRBV6-3	TRBJ2-6	.	.
TGTGCCAGCAGCAAAGATCCGTACGAGCAGTACTTC	CASSKDPYEQYF	TRBV7-2	TRBJ2-7	.	few
TGTGCCAGCAGGGAACTAGCGGGGTATGAGCAGTACTTC	CASRELAGYEQYF	TRBV2	TRBJ2-5	TRBD2	.
TGCGCCAGCAGCGGCGGGCACACTGAAGCTTTCTTT	CASSGGHTEAFF	TRBV5-1	TRBJ1-1	.	once
TGCGCCAGCACCGGACTAGCGGGGGGCTACAATGAGCAGTTCTTC	CASTGLAGGYNEQFF	TRBV5-1	TRBJ2-1	TRBD2	.
TGCGCCAGCAGCCAAGAAGAGGGGACAAACGGGGAGCTGTTTTTT	CASSQEEGTNGELFF	TRBV4-3	TRBJ2-2	.	few
TGTGCCAGCAGCCGGACAACCAATTCCTACGAGCAGTACTTC	CASSRTTNSYEQYF	TRBV7-2	TRBJ2-7	.	.
TGTGCCAGCAGCTGGGGACAGGGGGTAAGCAATCAGCCCCAGCATTTT	CASSWGQGVSNQPQHF	TRBV7-9	TRBJ1-5	TRBD1	once
TGTGCCAGCTCACAGACTAGCGGGGGGACCTACGAGCAGTACTTC	CASSQTSGGTYEQYF	TRBV18	TRBJ2-7	TRBD2	once
TGTGCCAGCAGTCCCCCGGGCAGGGGGCGGGCAGATACGCAGTATTTT	CASSPPGRGRADTQYF	TRBV6-2/TRBV6-3	TRBJ2-3	TRBD1	.
TGCGCCAGCAAGATCGGCAGGGCTAATGAAAAACTGTTTTTT	CASKIGRANEKLFF	TRBV5-1	TRBJ1-4	.	.
TGCAGTGCTAGCCCCTCAGGGTTCTATTCCTCTGGGGCCAACGTCCTGACTTTC	CSASPSGFYSSGANVLTF	TRBV20-1	TRBJ2-6	.	once
TGTGCCAGCAGTTTATTCACACAAAGCACAGATACGCAGTATTTT	CASSLFTQSTDTQYF	TRBV28	TRBJ2-3	.	.